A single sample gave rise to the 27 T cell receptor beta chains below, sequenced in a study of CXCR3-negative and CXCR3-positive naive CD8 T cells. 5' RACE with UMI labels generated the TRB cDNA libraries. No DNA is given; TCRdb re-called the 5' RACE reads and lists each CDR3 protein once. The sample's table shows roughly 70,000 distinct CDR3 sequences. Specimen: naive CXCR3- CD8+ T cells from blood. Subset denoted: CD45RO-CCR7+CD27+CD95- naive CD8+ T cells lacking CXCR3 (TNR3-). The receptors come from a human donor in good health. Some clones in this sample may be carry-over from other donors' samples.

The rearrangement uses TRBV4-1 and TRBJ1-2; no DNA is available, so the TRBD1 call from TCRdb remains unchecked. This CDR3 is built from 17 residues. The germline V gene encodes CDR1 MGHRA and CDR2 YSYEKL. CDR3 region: CASSHEIEQGANYGYTF.

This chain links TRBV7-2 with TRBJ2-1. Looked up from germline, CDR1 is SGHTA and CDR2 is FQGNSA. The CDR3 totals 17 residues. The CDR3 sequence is CASSLGLRLSSYNEQFF.

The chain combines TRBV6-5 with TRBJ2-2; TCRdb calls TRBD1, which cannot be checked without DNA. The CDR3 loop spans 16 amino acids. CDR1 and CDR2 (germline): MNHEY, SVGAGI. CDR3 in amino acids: CASSKQGFKGTGELFF.

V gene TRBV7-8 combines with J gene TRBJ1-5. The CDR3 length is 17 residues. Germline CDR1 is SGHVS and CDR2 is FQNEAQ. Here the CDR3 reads CASSLGLTTYSNQPQHF.

The CDR3 sequence is CASSLILAADTQYF. The chain couples TRBV27 to TRBJ2-3. Germline CDR1 reads MNHEY; CDR2 reads SMNVEV (reference sequence). The CDR3 runs 14 residues.

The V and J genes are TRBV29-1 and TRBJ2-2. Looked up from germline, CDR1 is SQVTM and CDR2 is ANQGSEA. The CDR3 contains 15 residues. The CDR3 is CSVEEWSENTGELFF.

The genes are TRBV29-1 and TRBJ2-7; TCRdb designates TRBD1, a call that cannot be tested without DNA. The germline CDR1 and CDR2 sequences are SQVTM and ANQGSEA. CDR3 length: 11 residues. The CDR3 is CSVLRGYEQYF.

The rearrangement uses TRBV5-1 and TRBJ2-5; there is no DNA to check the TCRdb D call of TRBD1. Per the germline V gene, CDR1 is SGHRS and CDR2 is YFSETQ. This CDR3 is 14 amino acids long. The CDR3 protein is CASSQWTVQETQYF.

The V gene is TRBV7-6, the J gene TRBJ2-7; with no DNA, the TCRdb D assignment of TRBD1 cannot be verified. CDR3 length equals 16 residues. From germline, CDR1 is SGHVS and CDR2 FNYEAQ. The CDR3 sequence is CASSPPGLLTAYEQYF.

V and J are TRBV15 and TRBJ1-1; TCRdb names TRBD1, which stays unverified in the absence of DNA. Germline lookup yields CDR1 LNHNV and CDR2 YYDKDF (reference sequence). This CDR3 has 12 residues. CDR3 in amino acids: CATSRRQGEAFF.

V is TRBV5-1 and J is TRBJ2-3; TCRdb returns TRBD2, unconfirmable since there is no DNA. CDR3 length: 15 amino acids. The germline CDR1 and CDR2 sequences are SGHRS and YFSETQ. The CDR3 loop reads CASSVGLAGTDTQYF.

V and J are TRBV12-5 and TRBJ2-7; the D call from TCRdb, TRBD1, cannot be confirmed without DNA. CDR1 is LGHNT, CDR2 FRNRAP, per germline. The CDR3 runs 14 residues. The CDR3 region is CASGPGQPPYEQYF.

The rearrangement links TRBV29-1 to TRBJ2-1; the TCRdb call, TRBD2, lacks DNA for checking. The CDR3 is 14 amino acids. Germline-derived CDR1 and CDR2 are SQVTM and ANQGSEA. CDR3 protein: CSALLRDHYNEQFF.

CDR3 region: CASSLVPGGESYEQYF. This rearrangement joins TRBV5-1 to TRBJ2-7; TCRdb designates TRBD1, a call that cannot be tested without DNA. This CDR3 has 16 residues. Looked up from germline, CDR1 is SGHRS and CDR2 is YFSETQ.

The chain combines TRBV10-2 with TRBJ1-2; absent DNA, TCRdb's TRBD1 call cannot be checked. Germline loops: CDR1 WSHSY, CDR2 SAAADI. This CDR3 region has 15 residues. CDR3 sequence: CASSESITGAYGYTF.

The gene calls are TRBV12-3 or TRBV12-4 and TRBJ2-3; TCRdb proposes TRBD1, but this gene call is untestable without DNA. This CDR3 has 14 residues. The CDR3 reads CASSLPGSTDTQYF.

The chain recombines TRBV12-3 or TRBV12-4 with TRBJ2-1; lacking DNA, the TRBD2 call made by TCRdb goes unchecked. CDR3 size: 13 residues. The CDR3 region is CASSFVTNNEQFF.

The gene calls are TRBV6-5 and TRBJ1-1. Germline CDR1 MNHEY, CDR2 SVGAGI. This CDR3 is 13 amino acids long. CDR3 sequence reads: CASSFSSDTEAFF.

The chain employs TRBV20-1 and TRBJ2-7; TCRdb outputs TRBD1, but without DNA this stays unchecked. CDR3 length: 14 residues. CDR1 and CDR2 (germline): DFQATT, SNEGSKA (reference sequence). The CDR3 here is CSAAQDRANYEQYF.

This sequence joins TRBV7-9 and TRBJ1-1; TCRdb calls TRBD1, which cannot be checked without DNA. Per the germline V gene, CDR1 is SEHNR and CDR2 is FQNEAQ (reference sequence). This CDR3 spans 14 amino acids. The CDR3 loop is CASSPAGTKSEAFF.

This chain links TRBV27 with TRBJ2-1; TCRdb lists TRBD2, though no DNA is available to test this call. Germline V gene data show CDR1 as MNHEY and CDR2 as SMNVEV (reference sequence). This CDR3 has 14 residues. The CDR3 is CASSPRAGWDEQFF.

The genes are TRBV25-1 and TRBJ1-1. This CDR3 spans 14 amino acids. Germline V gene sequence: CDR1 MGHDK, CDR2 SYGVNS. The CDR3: CASSELLGNTEAFF.

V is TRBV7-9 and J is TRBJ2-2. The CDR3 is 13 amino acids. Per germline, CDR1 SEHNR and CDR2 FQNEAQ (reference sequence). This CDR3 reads CASSLPGPGELFF.

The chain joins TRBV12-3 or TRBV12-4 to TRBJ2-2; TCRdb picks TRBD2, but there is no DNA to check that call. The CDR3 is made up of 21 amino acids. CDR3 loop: CASTQMVLAGGPMVFTGELFF.

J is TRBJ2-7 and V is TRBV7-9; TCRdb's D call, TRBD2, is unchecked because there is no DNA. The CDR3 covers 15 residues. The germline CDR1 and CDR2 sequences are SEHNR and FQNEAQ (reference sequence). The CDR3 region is CASSEGLAEPYEQYF.

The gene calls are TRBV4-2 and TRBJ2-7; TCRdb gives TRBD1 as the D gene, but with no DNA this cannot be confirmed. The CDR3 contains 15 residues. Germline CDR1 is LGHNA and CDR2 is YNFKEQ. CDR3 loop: CASSQETGGAYEQYF.

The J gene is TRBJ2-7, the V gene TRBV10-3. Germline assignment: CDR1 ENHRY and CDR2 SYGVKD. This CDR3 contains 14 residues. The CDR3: CAISESTGIYEQYF.